The present T cell receptor beta chain was sequenced within a study of vaccination effects on CD4 cells after COVID-19 (dated by TCRdb to 2021 to 2024). General notes on the study: Each participant received two doses of an mRNA SARS-CoV-2 vaccine, either BNT162b2 or mRNA-1273. SARS-CoV-2 spike-specific CD4+ TCR repertoires from before and after mRNA vaccination were compared in COVID-19 convalescent patients and in infection-naive vaccine recipients. The full study included approximately nine COVID-19 convalescent patients and a few SARS-CoV-2-naive healthy vaccine recipients. In the study, cultures from other donors were sequenced using the Oncomine TCR Beta short-read assay on an Illumina iSeq 100.

In the ViraFEST assay, PBMC were stimulated with viral peptide pools, and TCR sequencing was then used to find antigen-specific CD4+ T cell clonotypes based on their expansion. After less than eleven days of culture, CD4+ T cells were isolated with the EasySep CD4+ T cell isolation kit. None of the healthy vaccine recipients had a prior SARS-CoV-2 infection, which was confirmed by nucleocapsid antibody tests that came back negative both before and after vaccination. Around 2.1 million PBMC per well were cultured with 8.5 to 10 ug/ml peptides in IMDM containing approximately 4.5% human AB serum, approximately 10 IU/ml IL-2 and gentamicin. On days 3 and 7, half of the culture medium was replaced with fresh IL-2-containing medium. Unless noted otherwise, every peptide stimulation condition was cultured in triplicate wells. Using Ficoll-Paque Plus gradient centrifugation, PBMC were separated from whole blood and then either used fresh or cryopreserved at -140C. The overlapping peptide pools covered the spike proteins of SARS-CoV-2 and of the common cold coronaviruses HCoV-NL63, HCoV-OC43 and HCoV-229E. The QIAamp micro DNA kit was used to extract genomic DNA from the cultured CD4+ T cells.

Points on this clone: The clone's antigen remains unknown. No clone much larger than this one lies a single base away; base qualities are absent.

What the authors observed across the whole study: Only a small number of convalescent patients were included, and no early post-infection timepoints were available, which limited the study. Among healthy vaccine recipients, nearly all vaccine-induced clones were SARS-CoV-2 mono-reactive, and only 1 of 255 was cross-reactive with common cold coronaviruses. Marked clonal contraction was observed in both infection-induced and vaccine-induced clones at late post-vaccination timepoints, consistent with waning T cell responses.

Receptor libraries were prepared by the immunoSEQ multiplex PCR assay. DNA from the CD4+ T cells that had been cultured and isolated underwent TCR beta CDR3 sequencing. The paper's data handling went like this. Non-productive TCR sequences were removed, reads were trimmed to the CDR3 region, and CDR3s of at least 7 amino acids were retained. The MANAFEST web app was used to identify antigen-specific clonotypes by comparing expansion in peptide wells with expansion in reference cultures. Positive clones required FDR<0.05 expansion versus reference and all other wells, odds ratio above 5, and frequency above 0.1% in two replicate wells. A clonotype was called cross-reactive if it was significantly expanded both in SARS-CoV-2 spike wells and in at least one common cold coronavirus spike condition. Using the stringdist R package, CDR3 similarity was measured by Levenshtein distance, and unrooted trees were constructed with ape in R 3.6.1. In TCRdb, the immuneACCESS table is reduced to in-frame sequences with V and J assigned. These tables do not hold every clone; where another copy was compared, an unresolved V gene accounts for under half, and the others remain unexplained. V and J calls and clone size follow that table, whereas D and trimming were derived from the DNA. The sample has about 23,000 clones on record, 55% to 80% of them singletons. The leading ten clones occupy under 5.5% of the sample.

V loses 6 bases at its end and J loses 4 bases; junction bases beyond the gene matches: 5. The CDR3 numbers 14 residues from cysteine through phenylalanine. CDR3 DNA only is kept here, 42 bases in frame from base 1. Based on the germline V gene, the CDR1 and CDR2 sequences are KGHSH and LQKENI. The chain is assembled from TRBV18 and TRBJ2-7, with TRBD1 identical over 11 junction bases. This clonotype was obtained from a human donor who received a COVID-19 vaccine. The source was CD4+ T cells from PBMCs cultured with SARS-CoV-2 spike peptides, collected before COVID-19 vaccination. What the cell subset or site label conveys for this sample: SARS-CoV-2 spike overlapping peptide pool stimulation. DNA sequence: TGTGCCAGCTCGCCGGGACAGGGGGTTTACGAGCAGTACTTC. Protein translation: CASSPGQGVYEQYF. The CDR3, completed at both ends by the reference TRBV18 and TRBJ2-7 genes, gives the full variable domain NAGVMQNPRHLVRRRGQEARLRCSPMKGHSHVYWYRQLPEEGLKFMVYLQKENIIDESGMPKERFSAEFPKEGPSILRIQQVVRGDSAAYFCASSPGQGVYEQYFGPGTRLTVT.